This T cell receptor (beta chain) came from a study of T cell changes during pregnancy in multiple sclerosis. Sequencing used immunoSEQ multiplex PCR; TCRdb keeps in-frame clones, though not all of them. The sample has 58,000 or so clones, around 91% seen once. CDR3 length: 13 amino acids. CDR1 and CDR2 (germline): SGHNT, YENEEA. The V and J ends lost 1 base and 5 bases respectively, with 8 bases between them. This TCR derives from a female donor with multiple sclerosis, enrolled in a pregnancy study. This chain connects TRBV11-3 to TRBJ2-5; the D is unclear. The sample was peripheral blood, taken after pregnancy. The CDR3, as DNA: TGTGCCAGCAGCTTAGCGGTTGAGGAGACCCAGTACTTC. It translates to CASSLAVEETQYF.